Presented here are 32 T cell receptor beta chains from one specimen sequenced in a study of blood T cell repertoires in COVID-19. TCRdb keeps only in-frame clones here, not all; method: immunoSEQ multiplex PCR. The repertoire holds about 130,000 clones, with about four fifths as singletons. The sequencing sample was made of peripheral blood. Every receptor here comes from a middle-aged man with active or convalescent COVID-19.

V usage is TRBV5-1 and J usage is TRBJ2-3; the D is unclear. Germline lookup yields CDR1 SGHRS and CDR2 YFSETQ. This CDR3 contains 12 residues. Trimming removed 4 bases from V and 5 bases from J, with 8 bases in between. DNA of the CDR3: TGCGCCAGCAGCAGATCGGTAGATACGCAGTATTTT. It specifies CASSRSVDTQYF. The full variable domain, rest sourced from reference TRBV5-1 and TRBJ2-3, is KAGVTQTPRYLIKTRGQQVTLSCSPISGHRSVSWYQQTPGQGLQFLFEYFSETQRNKGNFPGRFSGRQFSNSRSEMNVSTLELGDSALYLCASSRSVDTQYFGPGTRLTVL.

This clone was detected once. The rearrangement uses TRBV1 and TRBJ1-1; TRBD1 reflects the table's D call only, with no check against the DNA. TRBV1 is a pseudogene segment. CDR3 size: 17 residues. CDR3 DNA: TGCACCAGCAGCCAAGATGTTTACAGGGGCATGAACACTGAAGCTTTCTTT. It is translated as CTSSQDVYRGMNTEAFF.

The chain joins TRBV20-1 to TRBJ1-5; TRBD1 agrees at 9 bases. CDR1 is DFQATT, CDR2 SNEGSKA, per germline (reference sequence). Germline trimming cut 3 bases from V and 2 bases from J; bases unmatched to any gene: 8. CDR3 length equals 16 residues. CDR3 loop: CSASSGTGFRNQPQHF. The CDR3 nucleotides read TGCAGTGCTAGTTCCGGGACAGGGTTTCGCAATCAGCCCCAGCATTTT.

V is TRBV4-3 and J is TRBJ2-7; D may be TRBD2 (6 bases). V was trimmed by 0 bases and J by 4 bases, leaving 7 bases between them. The length of the CDR3 is 13 residues. The germline gives CDR1 LGHNA, CDR2 YSLEER. The DNA for the CDR3 is TGCGCCAGCAGCCAAGATGGGGGGTACGAGCAGTACTTC. It translates to CASSQDGGYEQYF.

The chain carries TRBV10-3 and TRBJ1-1; a weak D match, TRBD1 (5 bases). CDR3 size: 16 residues. In germline, CDR1 is ENHRY, CDR2 SYGVKD. Trimming removed 3 bases from V and 2 bases from J, with 16 bases in between. CDR3 region: CAISDPEGAANTEAFF. DNA of the CDR3: TGTGCCATCAGTGACCCGGAAGGGGCAGCTAACACTGAAGCTTTCTTT.

The gene calls are TRBV5-1 and TRBJ1-5, with 7 bases aligning to TRBD1. Germline V gene lookup returns CDR1 SGHRS and CDR2 YFSETQ. J lost 0 bases, V lost 0 bases, and 15 bases had no gene match. The CDR3 is 20 amino acids. This CDR3 reads CASSLVTGDRQNYSNQPQHF. CDR3 DNA: TGCGCCAGCAGCTTGGTTACAGGGGACCGACAAAATTATAGCAATCAGCCCCAGCATTTT. Variable domain in full (rest from reference TRBV5-1 and TRBJ1-5): KAGVTQTPRYLIKTRGQQVTLSCSPISGHRSVSWYQQTPGQGLQFLFEYFSETQRNKGNFPGRFSGRQFSNSRSEMNVSTLELGDSALYLCASSLVTGDRQNYSNQPQHFGDGTRLSIL.

The chain carries TRBV5-4 and TRBJ2-7; 9 bases fit TRBD1. The V gene's germline CDR1 is SGHNT and CDR2 YYREEE (reference sequence). The CDR3 consists of 15 residues. J was trimmed by 5 bases and V by 2 bases; bases with no gene match: 8. CDR3 region: CASSFGGQGFHEQYF. The CDR3 DNA is TGTGCCAGCAGCTTCGGAGGACAGGGGTTCCACGAGCAGTACTTC.

The chain combines TRBV12-3 or TRBV12-4 with TRBJ2-7, with D perhaps matching TRBD2 (7 bases). The CDR3 sequence is 13 residues long. The V gene lost 2 bases and the J gene lost 7 bases, with 12 bases spanning the gap. The CDR3 sequence: CASSLTGRGEQYF. In DNA form, the CDR3 reads TGTGCCAGCAGTTTAACAGGGCGGGGGGAGCAGTACTTC.

The rearrangement joins TRBV7-9 to TRBJ1-1, with D possibly matching TRBD1 (6 bases). Trimming removed 4 bases from V and 2 bases from J, with 8 bases in between. Germline V lookup: CDR1 SEHNR, CDR2 FQNEAQ (reference sequence). The CDR3 has 13 residues. CDR3 sequence (DNA): TGTGCCAGCAGCTCACAGGGCAACACTGAAGCTTTCTTT. Translating it yields CASSSQGNTEAFF.

The chain has TRBV10-2 and TRBJ2-7; 11 bases match TRBD1. The CDR3 is 13 residues long. From germline, CDR1 is WSHSY and CDR2 SAAADI. V lost 7 bases and J lost 2; bases outside the gene matches: 1. CDR3: CASKGQGAYEQYF. The CDR3 bases are TGCGCCAGCAAGGGACAGGGGGCCTACGAGCAGTACTTC.

The chain is built from TRBV2 and TRBJ2-5, with D possibly being TRBD1 (5 bases). CDR3 length equals 15 residues. Germline V gives CDR1 SNHLY, CDR2 FYNNEI. Trimming shortened V by 8 bases and J by 4 bases, and 20 bases separated the two germline ends. CDR3: CASDLSSSQAETQYF. The CDR3 DNA is TGTGCCAGCGATTTATCGAGTTCACAGGCAGAGACCCAGTACTTC.

About this clone: This sample includes further DNA sequences coding for the same CDR3. This chain links TRBV24-1 with TRBJ2-5; no clear D. In germline, CDR1 is KGHDR, CDR2 SFDVKD. The CDR3 contains 13 residues. Trimming took 3 bases from V and 0 from J, leaving 4 bases between them. The CDR3 here is CATSDPNQETQYF. Written as DNA, the CDR3 is TGTGCCACCAGTGATCCTAACCAAGAGACCCAGTACTTC.

The rearrangement links TRBV9 to TRBJ2-5; TRBD2 matches 14 bases. The CDR3 covers 16 residues. Trimming cost V 5 bases and J 2 bases; bases outside gene matches: 5. Germline V gene lookup returns CDR1 SGDLS and CDR2 YYNGEE. This CDR3 is CASSLGLAGGQETQYF. In DNA form, the CDR3 reads TGTGCCAGCAGTCTCGGACTAGCGGGGGGACAAGAGACCCAGTACTTC.

CDR3 region: CASSLRTSPQSADTQYF. CDR3 bases: TGTGCCAGCAGCTTGCGGACTAGCCCACAATCCGCAGATACGCAGTATTTT. The V gene is TRBV3-1 (or the pseudogene TRBV3-2), the J gene TRBJ2-3; 8 bases map to TRBD2. CDR1 and CDR2 from the germline V gene are LGHDT and YNNKEL (reference sequence). The CDR3 extends over 17 amino acids. V lost 5 bases and J lost 4; bases outside the gene matches: 14.

The chain combines TRBV15 with TRBJ1-1; D not certain. CDR3 length equals 16 residues. The germline gives CDR1 LNHNV, CDR2 YYDKDF (reference sequence). V lost 1 base, J lost 0 bases, and 12 bases lay in between. DNA for the CDR3: TGTGCCACCAGCAGAGGACACGGTCAGATGAACACTGAAGCTTTCTTT. Translation: CATSRGHGQMNTEAFF.

This clone turned up a few times. The V and J genes are TRBV7-2 and TRBJ2-6; unclear D gene. Germline V CDR1 and CDR2: SGHTA, FQGNSA. Between the trimmed V and J ends, which lost 4 bases and 0 bases, there was a span of 7 bases. This CDR3 comprises 15 residues. CDR3 sequence: CASSSPLSGANVLTF. For the CDR3, the DNA is TGTGCCAGCAGCTCTCCACTCTCTGGGGCCAACGTCCTGACTTTC.

The CDR3 bases are TGTGCCAGCTGCCTGGGACTAGTGGAGACCCAGTACTTC. It encodes CASCLGLVETQYF. V is TRBV2 and J is TRBJ2-5, with 8 bases identical to TRBD2. The CDR3 runs 13 residues. Trimming removed 8 bases from V and 5 bases from J; junction bases left unmatched: 7. Germline V CDR1 and CDR2: SNHLY, FYNNEI.

The chain is built from TRBV27 and TRBJ2-7, with 7 bases aligning to TRBD1. With V trimmed by 6 bases and J by 2 bases, 4 bases remained unmatched. CDR1 is MNHEY, CDR2 SMNVEV, per germline (reference sequence). The CDR3 covers 13 residues. CDR3 amino acids: CASRRDSPYEQYF. As DNA, the CDR3 is TGTGCCAGCAGACGGGACAGCCCCTACGAGCAGTACTTC.

V gene TRBV6-1 combines with J gene TRBJ1-2; perhaps TRBD1 as D (6 bases). The CDR3 consists of 13 residues. V dropped 3 bases and J dropped 7 bases, with 12 bases sitting between them. Germline assignment: CDR1 MNHNS and CDR2 SASEGT. CDR3 residues: CASSDPTGRGYTF. In DNA form, the CDR3 reads TGTGCCAGCAGTGATCCGACAGGCCGTGGCTACACCTTC.

V usage is TRBV6-5 and J usage is TRBJ1-3; D may be TRBD1 (5 bases). CDR1 is MNHEY and CDR2 is SVGAGI in the germline V gene. The CDR3 runs 14 residues. V gave up 5 bases and J gave up 5 bases, with 13 bases separating them. The DNA of the CDR3 is TGTGCCAGCAGTATCGACAGAGGAAGAAACACCATATATTTT. Its protein is CASSIDRGRNTIYF.

This sequence joins TRBV30 and TRBJ2-2; no clear D gene. Germline V gene sequence: CDR1 GTSNPN, CDR2 SVGIG (reference sequence). Trimming pared 3 bases from V and 4 bases from J, leaving 6 bases between. There are 12 residues in the CDR3. CDR3 coding DNA: TGTGCCTGGAGGGTGCGCACCGGGGAGCTGTTTTTT. Amino acids: CAWRVRTGELFF.

This chain's CDR3 is CASSTSRAGDLYEQYF. Here the CDR3 DNA reads TGTGCCAGCAGTACTTCCCGAGCGGGGGACCTCTACGAGCAGTACTTC. The chain uses TRBV6-2 or TRBV6-3 and TRBJ2-7; 8 bases map to TRBD2. The J segment lost 3 bases and the V segment lost 5 bases, leaving 12 bases of the junction unmatched. In germline, CDR1 is MNHEY, CDR2 SVGEGT. This CDR3 is 16 amino acids long.

The chain recombines TRBV19 with TRBJ2-7; TRBD2 matches at 10 bases. Germline lookup yields CDR1 LNHDA and CDR2 SQIVND (reference sequence). The CDR3 runs to 14 residues. V was clipped by 6 bases and J by 2 bases; unmatched bases: 4. Here the CDR3 DNA reads TGTGCCAGTAGCCCAGCGGGGGGGCCCTACGAGCAGTACTTC. Amino acids: CASSPAGGPYEQYF.

The J gene is TRBJ2-5, the V gene TRBV6-1, with a possible D match to TRBD2 (7 bases). The CDR3 runs 14 residues. Per germline, CDR1 MNHNS and CDR2 SASEGT. Trimming shortened V by 3 bases and J by 5 bases, and 13 bases separated the two germline ends. The chain's CDR3 is CASSEGGARETQYF. CDR3 coding DNA: TGTGCCAGCAGTGAGGGGGGGGCCCGTGAGACCCAGTACTTC.

This clone showed up just once. The J gene is TRBJ2-7, the V gene TRBV2; D is ambiguous. The V gene lost 3 bases and the J gene lost 0 bases, with 9 bases spanning the gap. Germline CDR1 reads SNHLY; CDR2 reads FYNNEI. The CDR3 is made up of 14 amino acids. CDR3 sequence reads: CASSDNRVSYEQYF. The DNA of the CDR3 is TGTGCCAGCAGTGATAACCGGGTCTCCTACGAGCAGTACTTC.

This clone has only a few counts. The genes are TRBV28 and TRBJ1-1, with D maybe TRBD1 (6 bases). V shed 7 bases and J shed 1 base, with 16 bases lying between them. The CDR3 is 15 amino acids. Germline V gene lookup returns CDR1 MDHEN and CDR2 SYDVKM. The CDR3 reads CASTPRGGGNTEAFF. In DNA, the CDR3 is TGTGCCAGCACCCCCCGTGGGGGCGGGAACACTGAAGCTTTCTTT.

The V gene is TRBV6-1, the J gene TRBJ1-5; 7 bases match TRBD1. This CDR3 spans 16 amino acids. With V trimmed by 1 base and J by 0 bases, 3 bases remained unmatched. From germline, CDR1 is MNHNS and CDR2 SASEGT. CDR3 in amino acids: CASSEGTGYSNQPQHF. In nucleotides, the CDR3 is TGTGCCAGCAGTGAAGGGACAGGATATAGCAATCAGCCCCAGCATTTT.

This chain joins TRBV5-1 and TRBJ2-3, with D tentatively TRBD1 (6 bases). This CDR3 is 14 amino acids long. Germline loops: CDR1 SGHRS, CDR2 YFSETQ. V lost 3 bases, J lost 5 bases, and 13 bases lay in between. The CDR3 protein is CASSSTGLGDTQYF. As DNA, the CDR3 is TGCGCCAGCAGCTCAACAGGGCTAGGAGATACGCAGTATTTT.

The chain recombines TRBV12-5 with TRBJ2-5; 8 nucleotides match TRBD2. Germline V gene lookup returns CDR1 LGHNT and CDR2 FRNRAP. CDR3 length: 15 amino acids. After removal of 6 bases from V and 5 bases from J, the junction contained 11 bases not matched to a gene. As DNA, the CDR3 is TGTGCTAGTGGACTAAAAGCGGGAGCCCTGGAGACCCAGTACTTC. Translation: CASGLKAGALETQYF.

CDR3 region: CASSLSGQSSYEQYF. The DNA of the CDR3 is TGTGCCAGCAGTTTATCAGGACAGAGCTCCTACGAGCAGTACTTC. This chain connects TRBV28 to TRBJ2-7; TRBD1 might be the D (6 bases). This CDR3 region has 15 residues. Trimming pared 1 base from V and 0 bases from J, leaving 10 bases between. Germline-derived CDR1 and CDR2 are MDHEN and SYDVKM. Full variable domain (rest looked up from reference TRBV28 and TRBJ2-7): DVKVTQSSRYLVKRTGEKVFLECVQDMDHENMFWYRQDPGLGLRLIYFSYDVKMKEKGDIPEGYSVSREKKERFSLILESASTNQTSMYLCASSLSGQSSYEQYFGPGTRLTVT.

This rearrangement joins TRBV1 to TRBJ1-1; the table gives TRBD1 as D, unverified against the DNA. TRBV1 is flagged as a pseudogene. The CDR3 is 16 amino acids. The CDR3 region is CTSRPTRKRQATEAFF. In DNA form, the CDR3 reads TGCACCAGCAGACCAACGAGAAAGAGACAGGCCACTGAAGCTTTCTTT.

This clone has only one observation. The CDR3 here is CASSLMHSGTEAFF. The CDR3 DNA follows: TGTGCCAGCAGCTTAATGCACAGCGGCACTGAAGCTTTCTTT. This rearrangement joins TRBV5-4 to TRBJ1-1; D is uncertain. Trimming pared 2 bases from V and 4 bases from J, leaving 12 bases between. Germline CDR1 and CDR2: SGHNT and YYREEE (reference sequence). The CDR3 loop spans 14 amino acids.